The rows below give T cell receptor beta chains drawn from one sample of a study of cytomegalovirus exposure and HLA in healthy donors. Profiled with immunoSEQ multiplex PCR; TCRdb holds only in-frame clones, not every one. The repertoire includes about 190,000 clones, about 90% of them detected once, and around 1% sits in the top ten. The specimen sequenced was PBMCs. Source of these receptors: a boy younger than 10 in good health and CMV-seronegative. Each CDR3 is given with its conserved first and last residue. A D gene is named only where the DNA matches it firmly. Some rows mark clone size as missing; the rest say once, few, many or name a class of expanded clone.

d_gene: -
abundance: -
j_gene: TRBJ2-1
v_gene: TRBV5-1
CDR3nt: TGCGCCAGCAGCTTGGGACTAGTAAGCTCCTACAATGAGCAGTTCTTC
CDR3aa: CASSLGLVSSYNEQFF

d_gene: -
abundance: -
j_gene: TRBJ1-4
v_gene: TRBV7-9
CDR3nt: TGTGCCAGCAGCTCCGTAGCCGGACCGGGGGAAAAACTGTTTTTT
CDR3aa: CASSSVAGPGEKLFF

d_gene: -
abundance: -
j_gene: TRBJ2-5
v_gene: TRBV6-1
CDR3nt: TGTGCCAGTAGACATGGGTCTTCCCTGGGAGAGACCCAGTACTTC
CDR3aa: CASRHGSSLGETQYF

d_gene: TRBD2
abundance: -
j_gene: TRBJ2-3
v_gene: TRBV29-1
CDR3nt: TGCAGCGTTGTGGGACTAGCGGGGACAGATACGCAGTATTTT
CDR3aa: CSVVGLAGTDTQYF

d_gene: -
abundance: -
j_gene: TRBJ2-3
v_gene: TRBV5-1
CDR3nt: TGCGCCAGCAGCTCCAGGGCCTTTAGCACAGATACGCAGTATTTT
CDR3aa: CASSSRAFSTDTQYF

d_gene: -
abundance: once
j_gene: TRBJ2-7
v_gene: TRBV5-1
CDR3nt: TGCGCCAGCAGCTTGGGTTCTGCGGGGTGGCGCTACGAGCAGTACTTC
CDR3aa: CASSLGSAGWRYEQYF

d_gene: TRBD1
abundance: once
j_gene: TRBJ1-6
v_gene: TRBV27
CDR3nt: TGTGCCAGCAGAGTGAGCGGGACAGGGGTAACCTATAATTCCCCCCTCCACTTT
CDR3aa: CASRVSGTGVTYNSPLHF

d_gene: TRBD1
abundance: -
j_gene: TRBJ1-6
v_gene: TRBV19
CDR3nt: TGTGCCAGTAGTCGCCTCGGGACAGAAAATTCACCCCTCCACTTT
CDR3aa: CASSRLGTENSPLHF

d_gene: -
abundance: -
j_gene: TRBJ1-4
v_gene: TRBV27
CDR3nt: TGTGCCAGCACCACAGGAGGAGGGGTGCGGGCCCATGAAAAACTGTTTTTT
CDR3aa: CASTTGGGVRAHEKLFF

d_gene: TRBD1
abundance: -
j_gene: TRBJ1-1
v_gene: TRBV18
CDR3nt: TGTGCCAGCTCACCAAAAACAGGGGGGTCCACTGAAGCTTTCTTT
CDR3aa: CASSPKTGGSTEAFF

d_gene: -
abundance: -
j_gene: TRBJ2-7
v_gene: TRBV9
CDR3nt: TGTGCCAGCAGCGTAGCTGATTCGGTGTTCTCCTACGAGCAGTACTTC
CDR3aa: CASSVADSVFSYEQYF

d_gene: -
abundance: -
j_gene: TRBJ1-6
v_gene: TRBV6-1
CDR3nt: TGTGCCAGCACGATCTCGGGGAATTCACCCCTCCACTTT
CDR3aa: CASTISGNSPLHF

d_gene: -
abundance: -
j_gene: TRBJ2-2
v_gene: TRBV6-1
CDR3nt: TGTGCCAGCAGTGATATAGTCCTATCGACGAACACCGGGGAGCTGTTTTTT
CDR3aa: CASSDIVLSTNTGELFF

d_gene: TRBD1
abundance: -
j_gene: TRBJ1-5
v_gene: TRBV19
CDR3nt: TGTGCCAGTAGTAACCCGGACAGGGGGATTAATCAGCCCCAGCATTTT
CDR3aa: CASSNPDRGINQPQHF

d_gene: -
abundance: -
j_gene: TRBJ2-7
v_gene: TRBV19
CDR3nt: TGTGCCAGTAGTCAAACGACACGCACTTACGAGCAGTACTTC
CDR3aa: CASSQTTRTYEQYF